The present entry profiles one T cell receptor (beta chain) with its context. Antigen specificity is unknown. These data are taken from a study of cytomegalovirus exposure and HLA in healthy donors. The primer mix had 60 Vbeta and 13 Jbeta primers. In the authors' workflow: In a later analysis, the count reached about 82 million unique TCR beta chains, with about 9.9 million shared. Clones were sequenced by immunoSEQ multiplex PCR, and TCRdb holds only the in-frame ones, with some missing. V and J calls and clone size are copied from that table; D and trimming were computed from the DNA. The sample includes around 120,000 clones, 80% of them seen just once. The CDR3 consists of 16 residues. Germline V gives CDR1 SGDLS, CDR2 YYNGEE. With V trimmed by 0 bases and J by 4 bases, 7 bases remained unmatched. Study observations and caveats: Some V segments, TRBV6-2 and TRBV6-3 among them, were indistinguishable and were therefore excluded. In vitro data verified three CMV-associated chains as specific for CMV antigens. The authors listed roughly 150 TCR beta chains as cytomegalovirus-associated.

The clonotype was recovered from a woman aged 40 to 50 in good health and CMV-seronegative. The sequenced sample consisted of PBMCs. The gene calls are TRBV9 and TRBJ2-5, with 9 bases that match TRBD2. The CDR3, as DNA: TGTGCCAGCAGCGTAGGAGGGCTAGCGGGATTAGAGACCCAGTACTTC. This gives the protein CASSVGGLAGLETQYF.